The clone carrying this TCR beta chain was found once. Its antigen remains unknown. The data were produced by immunoSEQ multiplex PCR, yet TCRdb's version contains in-frame clones alone and is incomplete. The table lists under 650,000 clones, 96% of them singletons. Trimming took off 6 bases at V and 3 bases at J, with 13 bases between the two ends. Germline CDR1 and CDR2: LNHDA and SQIVND (reference sequence). CDR3 length equals 14 residues. This record comes from a study of shared clonotypes between healthy human individuals. Study-wide results and limits: When compared with the clonotypes that were shared by all four sorted-subset donors, the non-shared clonotypes turned out to have lower generation probabilities. It was the few donors that limited the genetic and exposure-history diversity represented.

The sequencing sample was made of naive CD4+ T cells sorted from blood. Documented subset: CD45RA+ positively selected. The chain has TRBV19 and TRBJ2-3, with D perhaps TRBD1 (6 bases). The sequence came from a woman in her twenties or thirties in good health. CDR3 residues: CASRRAGVTDTQYF. CDR3 coding DNA: TGTGCCAGTAGAAGGGCAGGGGTTACAGATACGCAGTATTTT. Full variable domain (remainder filled in from reference TRBV19 and TRBJ2-3): DGGITQSPKYLFRKEGQNVTLSCEQNLNHDAMYWYRQDPGQGLRLIYYSQIVNDFQKGDIAEGYSVSREKKESFPLTVTSAQKNPTAFYLCASRRAGVTDTQYFGPGTRLTVL.